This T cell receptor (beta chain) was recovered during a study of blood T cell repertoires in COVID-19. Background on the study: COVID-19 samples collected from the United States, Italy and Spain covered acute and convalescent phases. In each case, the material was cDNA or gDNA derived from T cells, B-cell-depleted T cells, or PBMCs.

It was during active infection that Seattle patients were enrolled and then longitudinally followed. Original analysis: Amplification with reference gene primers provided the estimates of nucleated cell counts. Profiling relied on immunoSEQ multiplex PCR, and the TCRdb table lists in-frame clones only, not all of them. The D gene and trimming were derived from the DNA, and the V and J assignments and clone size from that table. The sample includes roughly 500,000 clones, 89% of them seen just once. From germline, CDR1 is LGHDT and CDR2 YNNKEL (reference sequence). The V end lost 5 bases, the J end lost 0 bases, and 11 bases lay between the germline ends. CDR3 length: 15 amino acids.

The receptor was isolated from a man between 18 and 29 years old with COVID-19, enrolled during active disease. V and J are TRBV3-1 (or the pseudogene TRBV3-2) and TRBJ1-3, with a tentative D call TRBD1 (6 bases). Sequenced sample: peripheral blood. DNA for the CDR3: TGTGCCAGCAGCACAGGGATTAGCTCTGGAAACACCATATATTTT. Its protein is CASSTGISSGNTIYF.